The T cell receptor beta chain under discussion was sequenced for a study of cytomegalovirus exposure and HLA in healthy donors (dated by TCRdb to about 2017). Regarding the complete study: An earlier analysis of 587 of the donors reported about 280 Gb of sequence data and 117 million unique TCR beta sequences obtained from some 200 million T cells. Because of strong linkage in the cohort, 5 or 6 DR-DQ haplotypes were treated as single units for association and clustering. Typing coverage differed by locus: A, B, C, DRB1 and DQB1 were typed in roughly 629-640 donors, DQA1 in roughly 500, DPA1 in 600 to 610, and DPB1 in 450 to 480. Among the approximately 400 genotyped donors, 75% to 90% belonged to the genetic ancestry cluster associated with self-reported Caucasian donors. The study was designed to test whether signatures of past pathogen exposure could be identified by cataloging public T cell receptors. An earlier analysis of approximately 630 of the donors applied high-throughput TCR beta sequencing to assess whether each TCR beta V gene segment acted as functional or pseudogenic. Donor age, sex, ethnicity and CMV serostatus were compiled alongside the repertoire data. Every repertoire in the discovery cohort had been generated on one and the same sequencing platform. A later analysis re-examined previously published TCR beta repertoires from more than 650 donors and added high-resolution HLA genotyping to investigate patterns of TCR occurrence. To predict cytomegalovirus infection status, the study combined high-throughput TCR immunosequencing, statistical association of individual TCRs with disease status, and machine learning. In a later genetic analysis, genome-wide SNP genotypes for about three fifths of the 666 donors were used, and that subset was treated as a discovery cohort. Among about 390 genotyped donors of the cohort, an average of roughly 240,000 unique TCR beta nucleotide sequences were sequenced per donor, roughly a sixth of them non-productive. Using immunosequencing, the study profiled T cell repertoires from 666 subjects and related those repertoires to cytomegalovirus serostatus. HLA typing included class I and class II loci at four-digit resolution. Besides the first cohort of around 670 subjects, a separate validation cohort made up of roughly 120 different subjects was used. An early release covering roughly 640 HLA-typed donors comprised about 290 gigabases of sequencing data and around 85 million unique TCR sequences. In the later analysis, no new phenotypic data were used to find candidate immune exposures; instead, reliance was placed on TCR beta sequences and their occurrence across donors.

Worth noting for this clone: Its antigen target is currently unknown. No much larger clone is present one base from it, and per-base qualities are unavailable.

The library came from the immunoSEQ multiplex PCR assay. The multiplex PCR relied on a mix of 60 forward primers for TCR Vbeta segments and 13 reverse primers for TCR Jbeta segments. The CDR3 region of rearranged TCR beta genes was amplified from genomic DNA by a multiplex PCR assay. The amplified TCR beta libraries were sequenced on the Illumina HiSeq System as 87-base-pair reads. As for the authors' bioinformatics: In a later analysis, about 80 million unique TCR beta chains were counted across the 666 repertoires, and approximately 11 million of these chains were shared by at least two donors. A nearest-neighbor algorithm error-corrected the raw reads and collapsed the reads into unique sequences, merging closely related sequences to remove PCR and sequencing errors. To assign V, D and J gene segments, CDR3 sequences were aligned to IMGT reference sequences. Each retained sequence needed at least a six-nucleotide match to both a V gene segment and a J gene segment. A rearrangement was called productive if the CDR3 had no stop codons and remained in frame with V and J, and every other rearrangement was called non-productive. Following IMGT convention, CDR3 was defined as the stretch from the second conserved V-encoded cysteine to the conserved J-encoded phenylalanine. Sequences without an unambiguous match to a single V gene segment were excluded from the earlier analysis of almost 600 of the donors. In an earlier analysis of roughly 500 of the donors, V segments were called functional above 56.7% productive rearrangements and were called segregating when the between-donor standard deviation exceeded 5%. A statistical classification framework was built for diagnosing cytomegalovirus status from the catalog of TCR beta chain sequences. V and J gene assignment, in a later analysis, came from comparing TCR nucleotide sequences with IMGT/GENE-DB human TR gene sequences. Using the TCRdist pipeline, a later analysis assigned CDR3 sequences along with most-parsimonious VDJ recombination scenarios. In a later analysis, each TCR beta chain was defined by its CDR3 amino acid sequence together with its V-gene family, and reads without a unique V-gene family were excluded. A later analysis removed roughly 590 highly shared, low-generation-probability nucleotide sequences to deal with suspected cross-contamination and a sequencing artifact. For each public chain, a later analysis derived a clonal expansion index from normalized ranks of inferred template counts within each repertoire. Generation probabilities in a later analysis came from a VDJ recombination model fitted to out-of-frame rearrangements, and those results were checked against IGoR. In a later analysis, hypergeometric tests were used to score TCR-TCR, TCR-HLA and TCR-CMV co-occurrence, with a repertoire-size bias correction applied to TCR pairs. False discovery rates were estimated in a later analysis by permuting HLA or CMV assignments 20 times. In a later analysis, co-occurring TCRs were grouped with DBSCAN, and TCRdist sequence similarity was added when clustering was performed within HLA-allele-positive subsets. Repertoires with fewer than 30,000 or more than 120,000 public chains, plus five repertoires with anomalous nucleotide sharing, were excluded from co-occurrence clustering. As stored in TCRdb, this immuneACCESS dataset retains in-frame rearrangements with V and J assigned. A fraction of the clones does not appear; measured against another copy, unresolved V genes explain less than half of the discrepancy, and the remainder lacks a known reason. V and J calls and clone size are given by that table; D and trimming were obtained from the DNA. This sample holds some 130,000 clones; roughly 72% were observed only once. The ten largest account for roughly 7.2% of the sample.

In total, approximately 610 healthy bone marrow donors made up the cohort. At the time of sampling, every cohort member was nominally healthy, though immune exposures that went unrecorded were likely present. The donor was CMV seronegative and was included in the group of approximately 350 seronegative cohort members. A peripheral blood sample was provided by each donor, and peripheral blood mononuclear cells were used for TCR beta sequencing. Genomic DNA was extracted from the blood cell samples with the Qiagen DNeasy Blood Extraction Kit. Study-wide findings and limitations: Broadly in line with IMGT annotations, most TCR beta V segments showed up in productive rearrangements about 87% or about 30% of the time in an earlier analysis of approximately 600 of the donors. Three of the identified cytomegalovirus-associated TCR beta chains were confirmed in vitro to be specific for cytomegalovirus antigens. Because HLA typing was unavailable for some donors at each locus, only the typed subset was used in association tests. Sequencing depth was assumed to be roughly uniform across donors in the presence/absence analyses, though that assumption may not hold. A total of about 150 TCR beta chains were listed by the study as associated with cytomegalovirus. In a later analysis, TCR association rates were found to vary across HLA loci, with the most associated TCRs seen for DRB1 alleles and the fewest for HLA-C alleles. In both the original and validation cohorts, the classifier was reported to diagnose cytomegalovirus status with high specificity and sensitivity. Specific HLA alleles were associated with 15,000 to 20,000 TCR beta sequences at a false discovery rate of 0.05 in a later analysis. Because counts were too low, roughly 18 rarely observed V segments, including chromosome 9 orphons, were left out of the earlier analysis of 587 of the donors. A group of highly shared sequence variants was considered likely to be a technical artifact of the sequencing pipeline. Most TCR sequences were seen in very few donors, while some public TCRs were found in many individuals. Because the 87-base-pair reads could not distinguish some IMGT-functional V segments, including TRBV6-2 and TRBV6-3, those segments were excluded. Compared with the roughly 710-donor mean, donors in an Asian-associated ancestry cluster had fewer N-insertions in productive TCRs, according to a later genetic analysis. In a later analysis, several top co-occurrence clusters were reported to appear linked to parvovirus B19, influenza, CMV and Epstein-Barr virus. When HLA alleles, especially DR and DQ, strongly co-occurred, attributing TCR associations to individual alleles was difficult. V-gene and J-gene trimming of TCR beta chains was associated with a missense DCLRE1C variant in a later genetic analysis, and the association was replicated in an independent cohort. The only immune exposure information available for the cohort was CMV serostatus. A later analysis found that HLA-associated TCR beta chains were more clonally expanded and had lower generation probabilities than equally common non-associated chains. A further reported finding was that TCR beta sequences accurately predicted the HLA-A and HLA-B alleles for most subjects in the first cohort. The cohort was sequenced for TCR beta chains only, and without alpha or paired-chain data the features that could be detected were limited. Correlated functional status among segregating V segments might be attributable to linkage disequilibrium, but an unknown experimental factor could not be ruled out. A later analysis found that most CMV-associated TCR beta chains appeared HLA-restricted, with HLA associations seemingly driven largely by CMV exposure. The authors suggested that the approach could potentially be generalized to other disease states and immunological phenotypes.

Clipping removes 3 bases from V and 6 bases from J, with 8 as the unmatched junction base count. The CDR3 sequence holds 16 residues, the cysteine and phenylalanine included. Left in the record is the CDR3 DNA by itself, 48 bases read in frame from the first base. CDR1 is given as SGHDT and CDR2 as YYEEEE, both from the germline V gene. The source material was PBMCs. This chain joins TRBV5-6 to TRBJ1-6, with TRBD1 matching 8 junction bases. The sequence was collected from a male donor in good health and CMV-seronegative. The encoded CDR3 is CASSYSDRGINSPLHF. The sequenced DNA: TGTGCCAGCAGCTATTCTGACAGGGGAATTAATTCACCCCTCCACTTT.